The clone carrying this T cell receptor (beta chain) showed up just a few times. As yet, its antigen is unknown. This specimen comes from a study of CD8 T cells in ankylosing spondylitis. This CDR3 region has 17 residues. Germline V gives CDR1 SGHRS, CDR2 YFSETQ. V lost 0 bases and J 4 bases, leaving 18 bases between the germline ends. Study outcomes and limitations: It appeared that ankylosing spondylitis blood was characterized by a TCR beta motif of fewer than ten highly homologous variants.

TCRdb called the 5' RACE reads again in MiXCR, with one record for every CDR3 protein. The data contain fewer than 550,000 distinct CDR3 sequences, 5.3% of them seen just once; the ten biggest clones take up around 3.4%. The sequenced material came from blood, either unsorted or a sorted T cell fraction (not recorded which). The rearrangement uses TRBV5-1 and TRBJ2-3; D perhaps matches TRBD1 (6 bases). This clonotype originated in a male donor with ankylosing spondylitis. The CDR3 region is CASSLDRRTDVADTQYF. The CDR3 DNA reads TGCGCCAGCAGCTTGGACCGTAGGACAGACGTGGCAGATACGCAGTATTTT.